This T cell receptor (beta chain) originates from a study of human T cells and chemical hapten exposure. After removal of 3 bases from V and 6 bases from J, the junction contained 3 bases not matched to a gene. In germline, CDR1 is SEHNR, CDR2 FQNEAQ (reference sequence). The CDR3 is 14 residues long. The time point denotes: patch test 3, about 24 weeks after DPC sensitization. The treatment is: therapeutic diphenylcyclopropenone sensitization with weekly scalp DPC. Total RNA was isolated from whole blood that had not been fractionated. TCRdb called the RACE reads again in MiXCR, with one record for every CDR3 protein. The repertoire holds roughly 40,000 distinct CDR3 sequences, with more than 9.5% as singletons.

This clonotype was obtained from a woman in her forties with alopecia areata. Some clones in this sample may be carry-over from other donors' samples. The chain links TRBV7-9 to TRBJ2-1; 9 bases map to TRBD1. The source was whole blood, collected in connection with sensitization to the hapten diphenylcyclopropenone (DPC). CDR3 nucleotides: TGTGCCAGCAGCTTTCCGACAGGGGGCAATGAGCAGTTCTTC. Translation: CASSFPTGGNEQFF.